The following is a T cell receptor beta chain sequence with its context. Samples underwent the assay at deep level. In the original workflow: Filtering differed for immunoSEQ, which gave only junction sequences without quality scores. The repertoire was sequenced with immunoSEQ multiplex PCR; TCRdb's copy has only in-frame clones and lacks some. V and J calls and clone size are copied from that table; D and trimming were computed from the DNA. This table has about 980,000 clones, less than 85% appearing once. This specimen comes from a study of shared clonotypes between healthy human individuals. Across the whole study: Three plates were used per donor for CD4 naive, three for CD4 memory, two for CD8 naive and one for CD8 memory.

The CDR3 has 15 residues. Per germline, CDR1 SGHNT and CDR2 YYREEE (reference sequence). V trimming: 4 bases; J trimming: 2 bases; junction bases outside the gene matches: 6. The chain joins TRBV5-4 to TRBJ2-5, with 9 bases matching TRBD2. Input material: memory CD4+ T cells sorted from blood. Subset meaning: CD45RA-negative fraction. This receptor was obtained from a young man in good health. CDR3 loop: CASSRLAGGQETQYF. Here the CDR3 DNA reads TGTGCCAGCAGCCGTCTTGCGGGGGGGCAAGAGACCCAGTACTTC. Looking up the rest from reference TRBV5-4 and TRBJ2-5 gives the full variable domain: ETGVTQSPTHLIKTRGQQVTLRCSSQSGHNTVSWYQQALGQGPQFIFQYYREEENGRGNFPPRFSGLQFPNYSSELNVNALELDDSALYLCASSRLAGGQETQYFGPGTRLLVL.